These 17 T cell receptor beta chains came from one sample sequenced in a study of blood T cell repertoires in COVID-19. Sequencing used immunoSEQ multiplex PCR; TCRdb keeps in-frame clones, though not all of them. The repertoire holds fewer than 250,000 clones, with 80% to 85% as singletons. Sequenced: peripheral blood. The receptors were gathered from a man aged 25 to 40 with active or convalescent COVID-19.

The chain recombines TRBV28 with TRBJ1-6; no definite D call. The CDR3 is 15 residues long. CDR1 and CDR2 from the germline V gene are MDHEN and SYDVKM. Trimming removed 7 bases at V and 0 bases at J, with 10 bases between. DNA of the CDR3: TGTGCCAGCACCCCCAGGTTCTCCTATAATTCACCCCTCCACTTT. It yields the protein CASTPRFSYNSPLHF.

The chain is built from TRBV7-6 and TRBJ1-3; 7 nucleotides line up with TRBD1. The ends lost 5 bases at V and 0 bases at J; junction bases unmatched: 4. The length of the CDR3 is 15 residues. CDR1 and CDR2 from the germline V gene are SGHVS and FNYEAQ. The CDR3 region is CASSAGQLSGNTIYF. The CDR3 coding sequence is TGTGCCAGCAGCGCGGGACAGCTCTCTGGAAACACCATATATTTT.

Comment on this clone: Additional DNA sequences in this sample encode the identical CDR3. The V gene is TRBV7-2, the J gene TRBJ2-7; D gene ambiguous. The CDR3 extends over 12 amino acids. Trimming pared 2 bases from V and 4 bases from J, leaving 6 bases between. Germline loops: CDR1 SGHTA, CDR2 FQGNSA. The CDR3 DNA sequence: TGTGCCAGCAGCTTAAGTAGTTACGAGCAGTACTTC. Translated, it gives CASSLSSYEQYF.

The chain combines TRBV6-5 with TRBJ2-7; TRBD1 matches 10 bases. Germline CDR1 and CDR2: MNHEY and SVGAGI. The CDR3 length is 14 residues. V lost 8 bases, J lost 7 bases, and 11 bases stayed unmatched. CDR3 DNA: TGTGCCAGCCGGGCCCGGACAGGGGGATGGGAGCAGTACTTC. Translated, it gives CASRARTGGWEQYF.

In its sample, this clone was seen once. The V gene is TRBV30, the J gene TRBJ1-2; 7 bases fit TRBD1. The CDR3 has 13 amino acids. The germline V gene has CDR1 GTSNPN and CDR2 SVGIG (reference sequence). Trimming cost V 0 bases and J 8 bases; bases outside gene matches: 6. The CDR3 here is CAWSVQQGQGYTF. The CDR3 bases are TGTGCCTGGAGTGTCCAACAGGGGCAGGGCTACACCTTC.

J is TRBJ2-1 and V is TRBV7-2; TRBD1 is a possible D gene (5 bases). Looked up from germline, CDR1 is SGHTA and CDR2 is FQGNSA. The CDR3 has 15 residues. V gave up 5 bases and J gave up 3 bases, with 14 bases separating them. For the CDR3, the DNA is TGTGCCAGCAGCACCAGGACATTAAACTACAATGAGCAGTTCTTC. The encoded protein is CASSTRTLNYNEQFF.

V and J are TRBV14 and TRBJ2-7; D unclear. With 2 bases removed from V and 7 bases from J, the gap between germline ends came to 12 bases. Germline-derived CDR1 and CDR2 are SGHDN and FVKESK. This CDR3 has 13 residues. The DNA for the CDR3 is TGTGCCAGCAGCCAAATGCCGTTTCAGGAGCAGTACTTC. Its protein is CASSQMPFQEQYF.

V gene TRBV2 combines with J gene TRBJ2-1; TRBD2 aligns across 8 bases. J gave up 7 bases and V 4 bases, and 9 bases lay outside the gene matches. The germline CDR1 and CDR2 sequences are SNHLY and FYNNEI. This CDR3 is 15 amino acids long. This CDR3 is CASSGDRGGWNEQFF. The CDR3 DNA follows: TGTGCCAGCAGTGGGGACCGGGGGGGGTGGAATGAGCAGTTCTTC.

The V and J genes are TRBV4-1 and TRBJ2-5; 7 bases are shared with TRBD2. The CDR3 totals 16 residues. From germline, CDR1 is MGHRA and CDR2 YSYEKL. After removal of 8 bases from V and 6 bases from J, the junction contained 18 bases not matched to a gene. The CDR3 bases are TGCGCCAGCGGGGGGGATGGCTTCGGGGCGTGGAAGACCCAGTACTTC. Translation: CASGGDGFGAWKTQYF.

The V gene is TRBV12-3 or TRBV12-4, the J gene TRBJ1-2, with D tentatively TRBD1 (6 bases). Trimming removed 5 bases from V and 5 bases from J, with 12 bases in between. The CDR3 consists of 13 residues. The CDR3 DNA sequence: TGTGCCAGCAGTACAGGGTTAGGGTATGGCTACACCTTC. Amino acid sequence: CASSTGLGYGYTF.

The chain carries TRBV7-8 and TRBJ1-5, with 7 positions matching TRBD1. The CDR3 has 14 amino acids. Trimming cost V 3 bases and J 8 bases; bases outside gene matches: 7. Per germline, CDR1 SGHVS and CDR2 FQNEAQ. The CDR3: CASSFGTGAEPQHF. CDR3 bases: TGTGCCAGCAGCTTCGGTACAGGGGCTGAGCCCCAGCATTTT.

The chain couples TRBV27 to TRBJ1-1, with a possible D match to TRBD1 (5 bases). The CDR3 has 12 residues. V gave up 6 bases and J gave up 8 bases, with 13 bases separating them. The V gene's germline CDR1 is MNHEY and CDR2 SMNVEV (reference sequence). In DNA, the CDR3 is TGTGCCAGCAGAGGGGAGGGTGAAGAAGCTTTCTTT. Protein sequence: CASRGEGEEAFF.

CDR3 sequence: CASSPGLNTEAFF. CDR3 coding DNA: TGTGCCAGCAGTCCAGGGCTGAACACTGAAGCTTTCTTT. The rearrangement links TRBV5-4 to TRBJ1-1, with D maybe TRBD1 (5 bases). Germline CDR1 reads SGHNT; CDR2 reads YYREEE (reference sequence). The V and J ends lost 5 bases and 0 bases respectively, with 8 bases between them. The CDR3 runs to 13 residues.

The chain joins TRBV7-2 to TRBJ2-1; 11 nucleotides agree with TRBD2. Trimming took 1 base from V and 6 from J; bases not matched to a gene: 5. This CDR3 region has 16 residues. Germline CDR1 reads SGHTA; CDR2 reads FQGNSA. CDR3 residues: CASSLVSSGGSNEQFF. CDR3 DNA sequence: TGTGCCAGCAGCTTAGTGTCTAGCGGGGGGAGCAATGAGCAGTTCTTC.

This clone has more than one count but fewer than ten. The gene calls are TRBV6-5 and TRBJ1-2; D perhaps matches TRBD1 (5 bases). From germline, CDR1 is MNHEY and CDR2 SVGAGI. This CDR3 spans 11 amino acids. With 8 bases removed from V and 2 bases from J, the gap between germline ends came to 6 bases. In DNA form, the CDR3 reads TGTGCCAGCCGACAGAACTATGGCTACACCTTC. It codes for CASRQNYGYTF.

The chain couples TRBV2 to TRBJ1-2; D is unclear. CDR3 size: 13 residues. V lost 7 bases and J lost 1, with 10 bases in between. The germline gives CDR1 SNHLY, CDR2 FYNNEI. DNA for the CDR3: TGTGCCAGCACGGGGTCCAATAACTATGGCTACACCTTC. Translation gives CASTGSNNYGYTF.

The chain is built from TRBV18 and TRBJ1-4, with 10 bases aligning to TRBD1. Germline CDR1 is KGHSH and CDR2 is LQKENI. The CDR3 covers 15 residues. Germline trimming cut 3 bases from V and 6 bases from J; bases unmatched to any gene: 4. CDR3 sequence (DNA): TGTGCCAGCTCACCGAGACAGGGGGCGTATGAAAAACTGTTTTTT. Protein: CASSPRQGAYEKLFF.